The 28 T cell receptor beta chains presented below share a single source sample, sequenced in a study of shared clonotypes between healthy human individuals. CD45RO-negative, CCR7-selected cells formed the naive CD8 fraction, which excluded terminally differentiated effector memory CD45RA+ cells. The method was immunoSEQ multiplex PCR; TCRdb's version includes in-frame clones alone and lacks a portion of them. The sample includes some 2 million clones, about 95% of them seen just once. The sample taken for sequencing was naive CD8+ T cells sorted from blood. The receptors were sampled from a man aged 18-30 years in good health.

The rearrangement joins TRBV19 to TRBJ1-1; tentative D call: TRBD1 (5 bases). The CDR3 consists of 15 residues. V lost 3 bases, J lost 3 bases, and 14 bases lay in between. Germline assignment: CDR1 LNHDA and CDR2 SQIVND (reference sequence). DNA of the CDR3: TGTGCCAGTAGTATCTTGGACCTCAGGGACACTGAAGCTTTCTTT. This encodes CASSILDLRDTEAFF.

The V call is TRBV6-5, the J call TRBJ1-5; 8 bases match TRBD1. Losses at the gene ends were 4 bases for V and 4 bases for J; bases not matched to a gene: 6. CDR1 MNHEY and CDR2 SVGAGI come from the germline V gene. The CDR3 has 15 amino acids. In DNA, the CDR3 is TGTGCCAGCAGTTCCCCAAGGACAGGGAATCAGCCCCAGCATTTT. This translates into CASSSPRTGNQPQHF.

The chain carries TRBV9 and TRBJ2-7; 13 bases fit TRBD2. This CDR3 has 16 residues. Germline V gene lookup returns CDR1 SGDLS and CDR2 YYNGEE. The trim removed 4 bases at V and 4 bases at J, leaving 8 bases unmatched. The CDR3: CASSPRMGLAGYEQYF. CDR3 bases: TGTGCCAGCAGCCCTCGGATGGGACTAGCGGGATACGAGCAGTACTTC.

V and J are TRBV2 and TRBJ2-3; D uncertain. Germline V gene sequence: CDR1 SNHLY, CDR2 FYNNEI. The CDR3 has 12 amino acids. The V end was cut by 6 bases, the J end by 2 bases, with 6 bases between. CDR3 residues: CASRRFTDTQYF. CDR3 nucleotide sequence: TGTGCCAGCAGGAGGTTCACAGATACGCAGTATTTT.

V gene TRBV7-9 combines with J gene TRBJ1-4; D gene uncertain. Trimming removed 5 bases at V and 8 bases at J, with 9 bases between. CDR1 is SEHNR and CDR2 is FQNEAQ in the germline V gene (reference sequence). There are 12 residues in the CDR3. The CDR3 bases are TGTGCCAGCAGCGCCTCCCGGGAAAAACTGTTTTTT. It codes for CASSASREKLFF.

The J gene is TRBJ2-3, the V gene TRBV9; D gene unclear. CDR1 is SGDLS and CDR2 is YYNGEE in the germline V gene. V shed 3 bases and J shed 0 bases, with 8 bases lying between them. The CDR3 runs 14 residues. Here the CDR3 DNA reads TGTGCCAGCAGCGAGAGATTCAGCACAGATACGCAGTATTTT. This encodes CASSERFSTDTQYF. Together with reference TRBV9 and TRBJ2-3, the CDR3 gives the full variable domain: DSGVTQTPKHLITATGQRVTLRCSPRSGDLSVYWYQQSLDQGLQFLIQYYNGEERAKGNILERFSAQQFPDLHSELNLSSLELGDSALYFCASSERFSTDTQYFGPGTRLTVL.

The rearrangement uses TRBV2 and TRBJ2-5; no clear D gene. V was clipped by 0 bases and J by 4 bases, with 12 bases between them. The CDR3 has 15 residues. Germline lookup yields CDR1 SNHLY and CDR2 FYNNEI. In DNA, the CDR3 is TGTGCCAGCAGTGAAGCCTTCACGGTAGCAGAGACCCAGTACTTC. It is translated as CASSEAFTVAETQYF.

The chain is built from TRBV7-9 and TRBJ2-7, with D possibly being TRBD1 (5 bases). V dropped 0 bases and J dropped 0 bases, with 12 bases sitting between them. Germline V gene lookup returns CDR1 SEHNR and CDR2 FQNEAQ (reference sequence). This CDR3 contains 16 residues. The CDR3 nucleotides are TGTGCCAGCAGCTTAGCTGATGCAGGGTACTCCTACGAGCAGTACTTC. The encoded protein is CASSLADAGYSYEQYF. Based on the CDR3 plus reference TRBV7-9 and TRBJ2-7, the full variable domain is DTGVSQNPRHKITKRGQNVTFRCDPISEHNRLYWYRQTLGQGPEFLTYFQNEAQLEKSRLLSDRFSAERPKGSFSTLEIQRTEQGDSAMYLCASSLADAGYSYEQYFGPGTRLTVT.

This chain joins TRBV27 and TRBJ2-2; possible D gene TRBD1, 6 bases. Germline CDR1 and CDR2: MNHEY and SMNVEV (reference sequence). The CDR3 has 15 residues. V lost 3 bases and J lost 7, with 15 bases in between. Here the CDR3 DNA reads TGTGCCAGCAGTTTTAGGGCAGGGGTTGGCGGGGAGCTGTTTTTT. Translated, it gives CASSFRAGVGGELFF.

The chain has TRBV27 and TRBJ1-2; D ambiguous. The CDR3 is 14 residues long. Trimming removed 3 bases from V and 4 bases from J, with 12 bases in between. The V gene's germline CDR1 is MNHEY and CDR2 SMNVEV (reference sequence). The CDR3 spells CASSLGGWGYGYTF. The CDR3 region has the DNA TGTGCCAGCAGTTTGGGAGGCTGGGGCTATGGCTACACCTTC.

The chain joins TRBV25-1 to TRBJ2-7; D not certain. Per germline, CDR1 MGHDK and CDR2 SYGVNS. The V end was cut by 3 bases, the J end by 3 bases, with 9 bases between. This CDR3 contains 13 residues. The CDR3 bases are TGTGCCAGCAGTGATGGGTCTTTCTACGAGCAGTACTTC. It codes for CASSDGSFYEQYF.

The rearrangement uses TRBV19 and TRBJ2-7, with D uncertain. The CDR3 extends over 15 amino acids. The V gene's germline CDR1 is LNHDA and CDR2 SQIVND (reference sequence). V dropped 3 bases and J dropped 4 bases, with 16 bases sitting between them. CDR3 bases: TGTGCCAGTAGTATGACGGGCCAGATAATGTACGAGCAGTACTTC. Its translation is CASSMTGQIMYEQYF.

This chain joins TRBV7-9 and TRBJ2-7; weak D call: TRBD1 (7 bases). The V gene's germline CDR1 is SEHNR and CDR2 FQNEAQ (reference sequence). The CDR3 consists of 14 residues. V lost 6 bases to trimming and J lost 0 bases, with 12 bases between them. CDR3 amino acids: CASREGTASYEQYF. The CDR3 DNA follows: TGTGCCAGCAGGGAGGGGACAGCCTCCTACGAGCAGTACTTC.

The rearrangement joins TRBV28 to TRBJ1-2; D possibly corresponds to TRBD1 (6 bases). The CDR3 covers 14 residues. CDR1 and CDR2 (germline): MDHEN, SYDVKM. Between the trimmed V and J ends, which lost 6 bases and 0 bases, there was a span of 11 bases. CDR3 in amino acids: CASSLDSPNYGYTF. Here the CDR3 DNA reads TGTGCCAGCAGCCTGGACAGCCCTAACTATGGCTACACCTTC.

The chain recombines TRBV7-8 with TRBJ1-6, with D perhaps matching TRBD1 (5 bases). The CDR3 totals 13 residues. Trimming cost V 5 bases and J 9 bases, with 11 bases left between them. Germline loops: CDR1 SGHVS, CDR2 FQNEAQ. The CDR3 coding sequence is TGTGCCAGCAGCGGAGAGGGGATTTCACCCCTCCACTTT. Encoded protein: CASSGEGISPLHF. Full variable domain (remainder filled in from reference TRBV7-8 and TRBJ1-6): GAGVSQSPRYKVAKRGQDVALRCDPISGHVSLFWYQQALGQGPEFLTYFQNEAQLDKSGLPSDRFFAERPEGSVSTLKIQRTQQEDSAVYLCASSGEGISPLHFGNGTRLTVT.

This clone was observed once. V is TRBV7-9 and J is TRBJ2-3; D is unclear. CDR1 is SEHNR and CDR2 is FQNEAQ in the germline V gene (reference sequence). V dropped 7 bases and J dropped 5 bases, with 10 bases sitting between them. The CDR3 consists of 12 residues. The CDR3 sequence is CASNNEVDTQYF. In DNA form, the CDR3 reads TGTGCCAGCAACAACGAGGTAGATACGCAGTATTTT.

The chain employs TRBV19 and TRBJ2-1, with D maybe TRBD2 (5 bases). This CDR3 has 14 amino acids. Trimming took off 5 bases at V and 4 bases at J, with 12 bases between the two ends. From germline, CDR1 is LNHDA and CDR2 SQIVND (reference sequence). The chain's CDR3 is CASSFGLLYNEQFF. CDR3 nucleotides: TGTGCCAGTAGTTTCGGACTGTTGTACAATGAGCAGTTCTTC.

The V gene is TRBV6-1, the J gene TRBJ2-3; TRBD1 matches 9 bases. Per the germline V gene, CDR1 is MNHNS and CDR2 is SASEGT. With 4 bases clipped from V and 3 bases from J, the junction kept 8 bases outside the gene matches. This CDR3 has 16 amino acids. CDR3 in amino acids: CASSVWTGAGTDTQYF. The CDR3 DNA reads as TGTGCCAGCAGTGTATGGACAGGGGCTGGTACAGATACGCAGTATTTT.

This chain links TRBV15 with TRBJ2-3; the D call may be TRBD1 or TRBD2 (5 bases each). Germline V CDR1 and CDR2: LNHNV, YYDKDF (reference sequence). The CDR3 extends over 16 amino acids. Trimming pared 3 bases from V and 4 bases from J, leaving 17 bases between. In DNA form, the CDR3 reads TGTGCCACCAGCAGCTCCCTGGGGCTCGGGGCAGATACGCAGTATTTT. This sequence encodes CATSSSLGLGADTQYF.

Details on this clone: Different DNA sequences within this sample yield the same CDR3. This chain links TRBV29-1 with TRBJ2-7; tentatively, D is TRBD1 (6 bases). With 4 bases removed from V and 3 bases from J, the gap between germline ends came to 10 bases. Looked up from germline, CDR1 is SQVTM and CDR2 is ANQGSEA. The CDR3 contains 12 residues. CDR3 region: CSVGQGSYEQYF. CDR3 coding DNA: TGCAGCGTTGGGCAGGGGAGCTACGAGCAGTACTTC.

Only one count was recorded for this clone. The chain is built from TRBV7-2 and TRBJ1-1; 11 bases agree with TRBD1. Germline CDR1 SGHTA, CDR2 FQGNSA. Trimming took 5 bases from V and 0 from J; bases not matched to a gene: 8. CDR3 size: 17 residues. The CDR3 loop reads CASSTGTGGLMNTEAFF. The DNA for the CDR3 is TGTGCCAGCAGCACCGGGACAGGGGGTCTCATGAACACTGAAGCTTTCTTT.

The rearrangement joins TRBV28 to TRBJ2-7, with a weak D call TRBD1 (7 bases). Looked up from germline, CDR1 is MDHEN and CDR2 is SYDVKM. The CDR3 spans 14 residues. The V and J ends lost 3 bases and 4 bases respectively, with 13 bases between them. DNA for the CDR3: TGTGCCAGCAGTTTGAGGTCAGGGGGGTACGAGCAGTACTTC. Its protein product is CASSLRSGGYEQYF.

This clone was detected a few times. The genes are TRBV12-5 and TRBJ1-3; possible D gene TRBD1, 5 bases. The CDR3 contains 16 residues. Trimming pared 0 bases from V and 4 bases from J, leaving 13 bases between. The germline CDR1 and CDR2 sequences are LGHNT and FRNRAP. The CDR3 loop is CASGLVIHGTGNTIYF. CDR3 sequence (DNA): TGTGCTAGTGGTTTGGTAATACACGGGACCGGAAACACCATATATTTT.

The rearrangement joins TRBV2 to TRBJ1-5; D call uncertain. The germline V gene has CDR1 SNHLY and CDR2 FYNNEI. V lost 2 bases, J lost 0 bases, and 8 bases lay in between. The CDR3 sequence is 15 residues long. CDR3 bases: TGTGCCAGCAGTGAATCCGGGATTAGCAATCAGCCCCAGCATTTT. Protein product: CASSESGISNQPQHF.

The gene calls are TRBV6-5 and TRBJ1-5; D not certain. The CDR3 totals 14 residues. Trimming took off 5 bases at V and 0 bases at J, with 8 bases between the two ends. Germline values: CDR1 MNHEY, CDR2 SVGAGI. The CDR3 coding sequence is TGTGCCAGCAGTCCGGGGAGTAGCAATCAGCCCCAGCATTTT. This gives the protein CASSPGSSNQPQHF.

The chain is built from TRBV18 and TRBJ2-7, with 11 bases lining up with TRBD1. The CDR3 extends over 17 amino acids. V shed 3 bases and J 2 bases; nucleotides not matched to a gene: 9. Germline V gene lookup returns CDR1 KGHSH and CDR2 LQKENI. The CDR3 here is CASSPNLGQGETYEQYF. CDR3 in DNA: TGTGCCAGCTCACCTAATTTGGGACAGGGGGAAACCTACGAGCAGTACTTC.

The chain has TRBV13 and TRBJ1-2; 9 nucleotides match TRBD1. V shed 4 bases, J shed 8 bases, and the junction held 8 bases outside the gene matches. This CDR3 is built from 14 residues. Germline V gene data show CDR1 as PRHDT and CDR2 as FYEKMQ (reference sequence). This CDR3 is CASSSRDRVEGYTF. The CDR3 DNA reads TGTGCCAGCAGCTCTCGGGACAGGGTTGAAGGCTACACCTTC.

The V gene is TRBV10-2, the J gene TRBJ2-7, with D possibly being TRBD2 (5 bases). This CDR3 contains 12 residues. Germline CDR1 is WSHSY and CDR2 is SAAADI. V was cut by 4 bases and J by 4 bases, with 8 bases left in between. The CDR3, as DNA: TGCGCCAGCAGTGCGCCGGGGTACGAGCAGTACTTC. Amino acid sequence: CASSAPGYEQYF.